The rows below give T cell receptor beta chains drawn from one sample of a study of beta chain features in type 1 diabetes. Data came from immunoSEQ multiplex PCR; TCRdb stores just in-frame clones and leaves some out. The repertoire holds roughly 150,000 clones, with 9% to 10% as singletons. The source material was central memory CD4+ T cells from blood. The receptors derive from a woman in her thirties with type 1 diabetes. The CDR3 runs from the conserved cysteine through the conserved F or W. The D gene is left open where the match is weak. Some rows mark clone size as missing; the rest say once, few, many or name a class of expanded clone.

D gene,V gene,J gene,clone size,CDR3 DNA,CDR3 protein
NA,TRBV19,TRBJ1-5,NA,TGTGCCAGTGCAGACGGAGATCAGCCCCAGCATTTT,CASADGDQPQHF
NA,TRBV6-6,TRBJ2-5,NA,TGTGCCAGCAGTTCAAAGGGGGAAGAGACCCAGTACTTC,CASSSKGEETQYF
TRBD2,TRBV7-3,TRBJ2-3,NA,TGTGCCAGCAGCTTAGCCGCTAGCGGGAGTGGGGCAGATACGCAGTATTTT,CASSLAASGSGADTQYF
TRBD2,TRBV19,TRBJ2-5,NA,TGTGCCACCGGAGAGCGGGAGAACTTCTTGGAGACCCAGTACTTC,CATGERENFLETQYF
TRBD1,TRBV4-1,TRBJ2-7,NA,TGCGCCAGCAGCCCCTCGGGGACAGGGGATTCCGAGCAGTACTTC,CASSPSGTGDSEQYF
NA,TRBV5-4,TRBJ1-4,few,TGTGCCAGCAGTGAGGGCACCCATAATGAAAAACTGTTTTTT,CASSEGTHNEKLFF
NA,TRBV7-9,TRBJ1-4,few,TGTGCCAGCAGCCCGTCGGGGTTCCCTGAAAAACTGTTTTTT,CASSPSGFPEKLFF
TRBD2,TRBV5-1,TRBJ2-5,few,TGCGCCAGCAGCTTGGTTGGACTAGCGGTACAAGAGACCCAGTACTTC,CASSLVGLAVQETQYF
NA,TRBV29-1,TRBJ2-1,few,TGCAGCGTATGGGGGGTGAATGAGCAGTTCTTC,CSVWGVNEQFF
TRBD1,TRBV6-5,TRBJ2-7,NA,TGTGCCAGCACCAAGGGACAGGGGTCCTACGAGCAGTACTTC,CASTKGQGSYEQYF
NA,TRBV25-1,TRBJ1-1,NA,TGTGCCAGCGCCGTGACAGGTACCACTGAAGCTTTCTTT,CASAVTGTTEAFF
NA,TRBV7-9,TRBJ1-3,NA,TGTGCCAGCAGCCTTGCGGGAAACACCATATATTTT,CASSLAGNTIYF
TRBD2,TRBV5-1,TRBJ2-7,few,TGCGCCAGCAGCAAAAGGCCGGGAGGTGTCGACGAGCAGTACTTC,CASSKRPGGVDEQYF
NA,TRBV28,TRBJ2-7,NA,TGTGCCAGCAGCACTTGGTACGAGCAGTACTTC,CASSTWYEQYF
TRBD2,TRBV15,TRBJ2-7,few,TGTGCCACCAGCAGAGGTTTCGGACTAGCAGGCGAGCAGTACTTC,CATSRGFGLAGEQYF
TRBD2,TRBV27,TRBJ2-2,NA,TGTGCCAACCCACGGACTAGCGGTCCGAACACCGGGGAGCTGTTTTTT,CANPRTSGPNTGELFF
NA,TRBV29-1,TRBJ2-1,few,TGCAGCGTTGAACACACTAGTAGGAATGAGCAGTTCTTC,CSVEHTSRNEQFF
TRBD1,TRBV11-2,TRBJ2-7,many,TGTGCCAGCAGCCTCAATCCGGGACAGCCCTACGAGCAGTACTTC,CASSLNPGQPYEQYF
NA,TRBV28,TRBJ2-1,few,TGTGCCAGCGCACCCTGGGTCGGAGGCTACAATGAGCAGTTCTTC,CASAPWVGGYNEQFF
TRBD2,TRBV25-1,TRBJ2-3,NA,TGTGCCAGCAGTGCTCCGGGACTAGCGGGAGGGGGGACGCAGTATTTT,CASSAPGLAGGGTQYF
NA,TRBV6-6,TRBJ2-7,few,TGTGCCAGCAGCTCAACCGGGACTCCCTACGAGCAGTACTTC,CASSSTGTPYEQYF
NA,TRBV28,TRBJ2-5,few,TGTGCCAGCAGAGGCGGAGTAGAGACCCAGTACTTC,CASRGGVETQYF
TRBD1,TRBV5-1,TRBJ2-7,NA,TGCGCCAGCAGCTCCGGACAGGGCACCTACGAGCAGTACTTC,CASSSGQGTYEQYF
NA,TRBV18,TRBJ1-5,few,TGTGCCAGCTCACATGACACAGTCTCTAGCAATCAGCCCCAGCATTTT,CASSHDTVSSNQPQHF
TRBD1,TRBV19,TRBJ1-1,few,TGTGCCAGTACAGCGGGACAGGGGCTCTACAAAGCTTTCTTT,CASTAGQGLYKAFF
TRBD1,TRBV18,TRBJ2-7,once,TGTGCCAGCTCACCACCGATTTACGGACAGGCGCCGGACGAGCAGTACTTC,CASSPPIYGQAPDEQYF
TRBD1,TRBV7-9,TRBJ1-1,NA,TGTGCCAGCAGCTTAGTATGGGACAGGGATCCTTCTGAAGCTTTCTTT,CASSLVWDRDPSEAFF
NA,TRBV4-1,TRBJ2-2,NA,TGTGCCAGCAGCCAAGATCTGACAGTCACCGGGGAGCTGTTTTTT,CASSQDLTVTGELFF
NA,TRBV5-1,TRBJ1-5,few,TGCGCCAGCAGCTTACAGGGAAGCAGCAATCAGCCCCAGCATTTT,CASSLQGSSNQPQHF
NA,TRBV6-5,TRBJ1-5,NA,TGTGCCAGCAACCCCCGGGGGGGAGGCAATCAGCCCCAGCATTTT,CASNPRGGGNQPQHF
NA,TRBV7-3,TRBJ2-2,NA,TGTGCCAGCAGCCCCGGGTGGCTTAACACCGGGGAGCTGTTTTTT,CASSPGWLNTGELFF
TRBD1,TRBV29-1,TRBJ2-7,NA,TGCAGCGTGACCGGACAGGGGGCCTACGAGCAGTACTTC,CSVTGQGAYEQYF
TRBD2,TRBV5-1,TRBJ2-1,few,TGCGCCAGCAGCTCTAGCGGGGGCGGGAATGAGCAGTTCTTC,CASSSSGGGNEQFF
TRBD1,TRBV27,TRBJ1-5,few,TGTGCCAGCAGTCCCCGGACAGGGAACAATCAGCCCCAGCATTTT,CASSPRTGNNQPQHF
NA,TRBV11-2,TRBJ2-1,NA,TGTGCCAGCAGCTTAGATCAGGAGGATGAGCAGTTCTTC,CASSLDQEDEQFF